In this sample, the clone carrying this T cell receptor beta chain turned up once. Its specificity is unknown. The sample comes from a study of identifying expanded T cells in peripheral blood. Study-level results: Across healthy donors, higher total template counts meant significantly greater roughly two-week count variance.

Generated by immunoSEQ multiplex PCR, the TCRdb table keeps only in-frame clones and is missing some. The sample lists roughly 96,000 clones, nearly 90% occurring once. Collection occurred without any documented infections or immune events in donors. Sequenced: blood. The receptor was isolated from a person aged 18-70 years in good health.

The CDR3 spells CSVFLGPNTEAFF. In DNA, the CDR3 is TGCAGCGTTTTCCTGGGCCCAAACACTGAAGCTTTCTTT. The chain is built from TRBV29-1 and TRBJ1-1; D not resolved. Germline lookup yields CDR1 SQVTM and CDR2 ANQGSEA. With 5 bases removed from V and 2 bases from J, the gap between germline ends came to 12 bases. The CDR3 length is 13 residues.